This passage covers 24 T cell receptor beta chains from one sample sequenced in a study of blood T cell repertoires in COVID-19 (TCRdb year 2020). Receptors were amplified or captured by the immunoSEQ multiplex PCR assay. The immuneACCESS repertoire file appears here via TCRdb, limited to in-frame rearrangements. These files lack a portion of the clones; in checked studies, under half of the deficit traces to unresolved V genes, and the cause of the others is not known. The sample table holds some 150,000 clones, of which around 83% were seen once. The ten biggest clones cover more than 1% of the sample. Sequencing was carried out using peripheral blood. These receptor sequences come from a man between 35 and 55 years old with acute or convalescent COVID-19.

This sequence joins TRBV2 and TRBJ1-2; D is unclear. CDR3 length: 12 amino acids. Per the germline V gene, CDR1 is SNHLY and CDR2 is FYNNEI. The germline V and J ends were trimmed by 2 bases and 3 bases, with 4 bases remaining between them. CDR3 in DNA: TGTGCCAGCAGTGAAACAGACTATGGCTACACCTTC. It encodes CASSETDYGYTF. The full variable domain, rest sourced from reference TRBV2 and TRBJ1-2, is EPEVTQTPSHQVTQMGQEVILRCVPISNHLYFYWYRQILGQKVEFLVSFYNNEISEKSEIFDDQFSVERPDGSNFTLKIRSTKLEDSAMYFCASSETDYGYTFGSGTRLTVV.

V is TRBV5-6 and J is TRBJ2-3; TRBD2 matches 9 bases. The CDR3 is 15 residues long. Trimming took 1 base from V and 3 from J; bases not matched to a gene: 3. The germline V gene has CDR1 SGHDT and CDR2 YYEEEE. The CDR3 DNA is TGTGCCAGCAGCTTGTTGAGCGGGGGGACAGATACGCAGTATTTT. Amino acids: CASSLLSGGTDTQYF.

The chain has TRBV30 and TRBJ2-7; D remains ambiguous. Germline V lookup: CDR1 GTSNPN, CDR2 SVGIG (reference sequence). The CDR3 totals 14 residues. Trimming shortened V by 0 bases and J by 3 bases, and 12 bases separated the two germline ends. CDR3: CAWSVSGLGYEQYF. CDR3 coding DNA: TGTGCCTGGAGTGTATCAGGATTGGGCTACGAGCAGTACTTC.

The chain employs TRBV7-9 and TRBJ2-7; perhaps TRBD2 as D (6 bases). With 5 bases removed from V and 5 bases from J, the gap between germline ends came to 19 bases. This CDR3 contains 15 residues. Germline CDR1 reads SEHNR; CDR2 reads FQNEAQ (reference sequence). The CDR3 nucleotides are TGTGCCAGCAGCGGAGCTGCGGGGCCGGGCGACGAGCAGTACTTC. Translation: CASSGAAGPGDEQYF.

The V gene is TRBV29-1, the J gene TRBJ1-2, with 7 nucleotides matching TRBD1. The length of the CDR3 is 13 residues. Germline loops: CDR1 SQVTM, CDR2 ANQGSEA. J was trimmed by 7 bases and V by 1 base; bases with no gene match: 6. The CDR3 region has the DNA TGCAGCGTTGAAGCTGGGCGACAGGGTGGCTACACCTTC. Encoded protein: CSVEAGRQGGYTF.

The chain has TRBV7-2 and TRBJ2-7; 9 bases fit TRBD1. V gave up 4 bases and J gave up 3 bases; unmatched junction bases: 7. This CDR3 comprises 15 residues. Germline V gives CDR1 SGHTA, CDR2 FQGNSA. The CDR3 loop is CASSSNTGGFYEQYF. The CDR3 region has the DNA TGTGCCAGCAGCTCAAACACAGGGGGCTTCTACGAGCAGTACTTC. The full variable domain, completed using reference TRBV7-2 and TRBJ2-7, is GAGVSQSPSNKVTEKGKDVELRCDPISGHTALYWYRQSLGQGLEFLIYFQGNSAPDKSGLPSDRFSAERTGGSVSTLTIQRTQQEDSAVYLCASSSNTGGFYEQYFGPGTRLTVT.

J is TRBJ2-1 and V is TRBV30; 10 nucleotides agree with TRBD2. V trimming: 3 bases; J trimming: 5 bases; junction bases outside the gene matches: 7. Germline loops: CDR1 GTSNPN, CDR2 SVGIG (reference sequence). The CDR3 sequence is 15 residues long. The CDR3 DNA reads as TGTGCCTGGAGCTCTCTAGCGGGGGATAACAATGAGCAGTTCTTC. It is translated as CAWSSLAGDNNEQFF.

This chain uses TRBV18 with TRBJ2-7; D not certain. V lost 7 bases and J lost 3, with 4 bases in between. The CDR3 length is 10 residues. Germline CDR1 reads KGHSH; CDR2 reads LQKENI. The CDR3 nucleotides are TGTGCCAGCTTCTTCTACGAGCAGTACTTC. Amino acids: CASFFYEQYF.

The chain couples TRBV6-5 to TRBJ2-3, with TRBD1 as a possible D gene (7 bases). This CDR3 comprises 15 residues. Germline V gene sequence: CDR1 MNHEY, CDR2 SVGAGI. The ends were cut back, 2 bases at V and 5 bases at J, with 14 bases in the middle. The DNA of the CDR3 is TGTGCCAGCAGTTACAATCAGGGGGGAGTAGATACGCAGTATTTT. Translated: CASSYNQGGVDTQYF.

CDR3 bases: TGTGCCAGCAGCCCCACCGGGACATCGAACACTGAAGCTTTCTTT. Its protein product is CASSPTGTSNTEAFF. The rearrangement links TRBV28 to TRBJ1-1; possible D gene TRBD1, 6 bases. The germline V and J ends were trimmed by 6 bases and 1 base, with 15 bases remaining between them. CDR3 size: 15 residues. CDR1 and CDR2 (germline): MDHEN, SYDVKM.

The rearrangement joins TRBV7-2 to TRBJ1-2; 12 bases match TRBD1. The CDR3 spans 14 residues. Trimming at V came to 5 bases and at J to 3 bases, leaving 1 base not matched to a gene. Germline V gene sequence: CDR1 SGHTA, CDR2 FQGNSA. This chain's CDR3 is CASSRDRGHYGYTF. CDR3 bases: TGTGCCAGCAGCCGGGACAGGGGGCACTATGGCTACACCTTC.

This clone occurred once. The CDR3 spells CASSLTGATGELFF. For the CDR3, the DNA is TGTGCCAGCAGCTTGACGGGTGCCACCGGGGAGCTGTTTTTT. The V gene is TRBV7-9, the J gene TRBJ2-2, with no clear D. Germline V gene lookup returns CDR1 SEHNR and CDR2 FQNEAQ (reference sequence). Trimming shortened V by 3 bases and J by 4 bases, and 9 bases separated the two germline ends. The CDR3 runs to 14 residues.

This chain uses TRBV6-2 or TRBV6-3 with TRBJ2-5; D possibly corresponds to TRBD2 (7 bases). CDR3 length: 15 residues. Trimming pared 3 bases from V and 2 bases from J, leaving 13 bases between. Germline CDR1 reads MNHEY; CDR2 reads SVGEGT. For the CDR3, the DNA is TGTGCCAGCAGTTATGAAGGGGGGGGGCAAGAGACCCAGTACTTC. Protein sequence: CASSYEGGGQETQYF.

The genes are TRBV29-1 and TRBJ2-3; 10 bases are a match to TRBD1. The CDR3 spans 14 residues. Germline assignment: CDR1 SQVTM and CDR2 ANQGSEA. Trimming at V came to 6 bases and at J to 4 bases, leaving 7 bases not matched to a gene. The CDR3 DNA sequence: TGCAGCGTGTCGGGACAGGGGTACGCAGATACGCAGTATTTT. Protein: CSVSGQGYADTQYF.

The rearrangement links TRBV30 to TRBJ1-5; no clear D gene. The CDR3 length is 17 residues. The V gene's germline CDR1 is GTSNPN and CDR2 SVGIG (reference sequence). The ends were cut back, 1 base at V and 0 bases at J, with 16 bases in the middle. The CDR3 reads CAWSGGGRGSSNQPQHF. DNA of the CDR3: TGTGCCTGGAGTGGTGGTGGACGGGGTTCTAGCAATCAGCCCCAGCATTTT.

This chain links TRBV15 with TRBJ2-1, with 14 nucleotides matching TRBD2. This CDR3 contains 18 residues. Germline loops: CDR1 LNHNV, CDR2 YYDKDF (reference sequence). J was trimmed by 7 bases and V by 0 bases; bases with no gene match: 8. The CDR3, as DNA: TGTGCCACCAGCAGAGAATTGACTAGCGGGGGGGTTGGTAATGAGCAGTTCTTC. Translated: CATSRELTSGGVGNEQFF. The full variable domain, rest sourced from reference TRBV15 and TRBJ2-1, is DAMVIQNPRYQVTQFGKPVTLSCSQTLNHNVMYWYQQKSSQAPKLLFHYYDKDFNNEADTPDNFQSRRPNTSFCFLDIRSPGLGDTAMYLCATSRELTSGGVGNEQFFGPGTRLTVL.

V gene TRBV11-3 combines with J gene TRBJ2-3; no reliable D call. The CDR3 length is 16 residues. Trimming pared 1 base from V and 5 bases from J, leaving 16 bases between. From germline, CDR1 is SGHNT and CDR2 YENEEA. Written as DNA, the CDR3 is TGTGCCAGCAGCTTAGGACCCAGGTCAACGGAAGATACGCAGTATTTT. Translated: CASSLGPRSTEDTQYF.

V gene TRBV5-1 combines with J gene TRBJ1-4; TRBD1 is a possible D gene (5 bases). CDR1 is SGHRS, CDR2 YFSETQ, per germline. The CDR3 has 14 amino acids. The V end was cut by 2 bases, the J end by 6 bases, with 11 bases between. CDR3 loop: CASSFQGRDEKLFF. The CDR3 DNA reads TGCGCCAGCAGCTTCCAGGGTAGGGATGAAAAACTGTTTTTT.

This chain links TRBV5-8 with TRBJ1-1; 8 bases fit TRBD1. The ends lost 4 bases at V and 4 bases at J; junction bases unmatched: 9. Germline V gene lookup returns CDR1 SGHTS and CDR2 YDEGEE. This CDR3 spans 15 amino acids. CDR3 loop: CASSVNQGAPTEAFF. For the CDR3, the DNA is TGTGCCAGCAGCGTGAATCAGGGGGCGCCCACTGAAGCTTTCTTT.

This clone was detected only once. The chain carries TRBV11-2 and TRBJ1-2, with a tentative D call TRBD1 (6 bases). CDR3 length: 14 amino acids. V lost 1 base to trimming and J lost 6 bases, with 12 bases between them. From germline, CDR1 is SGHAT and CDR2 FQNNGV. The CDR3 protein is CASSLGRGVDGYTF. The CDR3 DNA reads TGTGCCAGCAGCTTAGGCAGGGGTGTTGATGGCTACACCTTC.

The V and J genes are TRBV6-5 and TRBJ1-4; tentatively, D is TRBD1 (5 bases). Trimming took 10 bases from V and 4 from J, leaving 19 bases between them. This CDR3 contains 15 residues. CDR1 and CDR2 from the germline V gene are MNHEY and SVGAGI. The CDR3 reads CATRLGGRGNEKLFF. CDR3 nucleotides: TGTGCCACTCGATTGGGGGGGAGAGGTAATGAAAAACTGTTTTTT.

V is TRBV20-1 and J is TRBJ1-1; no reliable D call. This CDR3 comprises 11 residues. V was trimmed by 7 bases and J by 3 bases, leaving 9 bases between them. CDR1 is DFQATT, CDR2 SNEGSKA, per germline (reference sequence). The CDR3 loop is CSVYGDTEAFF. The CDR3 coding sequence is TGCAGTGTTTACGGGGACACTGAAGCTTTCTTT.

CDR3 sequence: CASSGGEGPNTGELFF. CDR3 nucleotide sequence: TGTGCCAGCAGTGGGGGAGAAGGACCGAACACCGGGGAGCTGTTTTTT. V gene TRBV6-1 combines with J gene TRBJ2-2; weak D call: TRBD2 (5 bases). The V gene's germline CDR1 is MNHNS and CDR2 SASEGT. This CDR3 spans 16 amino acids. V was shortened by 4 bases and J by 0 bases, with 12 bases between the two germline ends.

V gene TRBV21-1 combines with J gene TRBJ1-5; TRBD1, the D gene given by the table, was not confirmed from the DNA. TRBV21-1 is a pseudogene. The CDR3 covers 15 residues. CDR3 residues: CASSEDRDSNQPQHF. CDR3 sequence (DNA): TGTGCCAGCAGCGAAGACAGGGATAGCAATCAGCCCCAGCATTTT.